A single sample gave rise to the 25 T cell receptor beta chains below, sequenced in a study of PD-L1 blockade in urothelial cancer. The time point here: peripheral blood 6 weeks after treatment start. Some clones are missing from TCRdb's copy, which holds only in-frame ones; the method was immunoSEQ multiplex PCR. The sample contains 40,000 to 50,000 clones, around 86% of which appear only once. The sequenced sample was PBMCs, obtained around atezolizumab (anti-PD-L1) treatment. The receptor source for this set is a man aged 55 to 69 with urothelial cancer.

The chain recombines TRBV4-1 with TRBJ1-1; D ambiguous. Germline CDR1 reads MGHRA; CDR2 reads YSYEKL. The CDR3 is 13 amino acids. With 6 bases removed from V and 4 bases from J, the gap between germline ends came to 12 bases. The DNA of the CDR3 is TGCGCCAGCAGGCAAACGGGAGCCACTGAAGCTTTCTTT. Its protein is CASRQTGATEAFF.

The chain uses TRBV5-1 and TRBJ1-3; 10 positions agree with TRBD1. CDR1 SGHRS and CDR2 YFSETQ come from the germline V gene. The CDR3 has 19 amino acids. V shed 0 bases and J 2 bases; nucleotides not matched to a gene: 11. Here the CDR3 reads CASSLEWGRQGAAGNTIYF. CDR3 nucleotides: TGCGCCAGCAGCTTGGAGTGGGGGAGACAGGGGGCCGCTGGAAACACCATATATTTT.

The genes are TRBV5-8 and TRBJ1-5; a weak D match, TRBD1 (6 bases). V gave up 1 base and J gave up 6 bases, with 23 bases separating them. Germline V CDR1 and CDR2: SGHTS, YDEGEE. CDR3 length equals 18 residues. This CDR3 reads CASSLTTNDAGVVQPQHF. For the CDR3, the DNA is TGTGCCAGCAGCTTGACCACAAACGACGCAGGGGTAGTTCAGCCCCAGCATTTT.

The genes are TRBV9 and TRBJ1-4; 10 bases line up with TRBD1. The germline CDR1 and CDR2 sequences are SGDLS and YYNGEE. There are 14 residues in the CDR3. Trimming removed 4 bases from V and 10 bases from J; junction bases left unmatched: 7. As DNA, the CDR3 is TGTGCCAGCAGCCCGCGGGACAGGGGCTCAAAACTGTTTTTT. Its translation is CASSPRDRGSKLFF.

The V and J genes are TRBV7-9 and TRBJ2-1, with TRBD2 identical over 15 bases. The CDR3 spans 15 residues. Per the germline V gene, CDR1 is SEHNR and CDR2 is FQNEAQ (reference sequence). J lost 7 bases, V lost 5 bases, and 3 bases had no gene match. CDR3 nucleotides: TGTGCCAGCAGCCCTGGACTAGCGGGGGGGAATGAGCAGTTCTTC. Protein sequence: CASSPGLAGGNEQFF.

This chain uses TRBV7-6 with TRBJ1-1; D perhaps matches TRBD1 (6 bases). CDR3 length: 14 residues. Trimming removed 5 bases at V and 3 bases at J, with 13 bases between. Germline loops: CDR1 SGHVS, CDR2 FNYEAQ. This CDR3 reads CASSVQGGDTEAFF. The CDR3 bases are TGTGCCAGCAGCGTACAGGGAGGGGACACTGAAGCTTTCTTT.

The J gene is TRBJ1-2, the V gene TRBV6-5; 8 nucleotides align to TRBD1. Trimming took 2 bases from V and 2 from J; bases not matched to a gene: 1. Germline CDR1 reads MNHEY; CDR2 reads SVGAGI. The CDR3 is 14 amino acids. The CDR3 region has the DNA TGTGCCAGCAGTTACGGGGACAGGAACTATGGCTACACCTTC. Protein product: CASSYGDRNYGYTF.

This clone was found once. The genes are TRBV9 and TRBJ1-1; D not resolved. Trimming left V 1 base short and J 4 bases short, with 8 bases between. The CDR3 has 13 residues. CDR1 and CDR2 from the germline V gene are SGDLS and YYNGEE. The CDR3 DNA is TGTGCCAGCAGCGTAACAGAAACCACTGAAGCTTTCTTT. As protein: CASSVTETTEAFF.

This chain links TRBV19 with TRBJ2-3, with 8 bases matching TRBD1. Losses at the gene ends were 3 bases for V and 3 bases for J; bases not matched to a gene: 5. The germline gives CDR1 LNHDA, CDR2 SQIVND (reference sequence). The length of the CDR3 is 15 residues. The CDR3 coding sequence is TGTGCCAGTAGTATCGACAGGGGTGGAACAGATACGCAGTATTTT. Its translation: CASSIDRGGTDTQYF.

This clone was found once. The rearrangement joins TRBV6-1 to TRBJ2-7, with D maybe TRBD2 (6 bases). CDR3 length: 14 residues. Deletions cut 6 bases from V and 0 bases from J, with 12 bases between. Germline CDR1 reads MNHNS; CDR2 reads SASEGT. The CDR3 DNA sequence: TGTGCCAGCAGCGGAGGGCACACCTCCTACGAGCAGTACTTC. Translating gives CASSGGHTSYEQYF.

V and J are TRBV19 and TRBJ2-6; 10 bases fit TRBD1. The CDR3 contains 16 residues. With V trimmed by 6 bases and J by 0 bases, 2 bases remained unmatched. Germline CDR1 reads LNHDA; CDR2 reads SQIVND (reference sequence). CDR3 sequence reads: CASRTGGTSGANVLTF. As DNA, the CDR3 is TGTGCCAGTAGGACAGGGGGCACCTCTGGGGCCAACGTCCTGACTTTC.

This chain connects TRBV7-6 to TRBJ1-3; perhaps TRBD1 as D (6 bases). Trimming removed 4 bases from V and 3 bases from J, with 10 bases in between. Looked up from germline, CDR1 is SGHVS and CDR2 is FNYEAQ. CDR3 length: 14 amino acids. CDR3 DNA: TGTGCCAGCAGCTCGGACAGCGGTGGAAACACCATATATTTT. It encodes CASSSDSGGNTIYF.

J is TRBJ1-6 and V is TRBV7-9; the D gene is possibly TRBD1 (6 bases). CDR1 is SEHNR and CDR2 is FQNEAQ in the germline V gene (reference sequence). This CDR3 has 16 residues. Trimming removed 4 bases at V and 11 bases at J, with 21 bases between. The CDR3 sequence is CASSWGNQRGLAPLHF. The CDR3 DNA follows: TGTGCCAGCAGCTGGGGGAACCAGCGGGGGCTCGCACCCCTCCACTTT.

The chain has TRBV7-2 and TRBJ2-5, with D possibly TRBD1 on 5 matching bases. V gave up 2 bases and J gave up 2 bases, with 6 bases separating them. The CDR3 has 13 amino acids. Germline loops: CDR1 SGHTA, CDR2 FQGNSA. The CDR3 spells CASSLPGQETQYF. The CDR3 coding sequence is TGTGCCAGCAGCTTACCAGGGCAAGAGACCCAGTACTTC.

The J gene is TRBJ1-1, the V gene TRBV23-1; 7 bases agree with TRBD1. TRBV23-1 is sorted into the ORF group, with uncertain function. V lost 2 bases and J lost 1; bases outside the gene matches: 13. This CDR3 comprises 18 residues. The chain's CDR3 is CASSQTGRTGLGNTEAFF. The DNA for the CDR3 is TGCGCCAGCAGTCAAACCGGCAGGACAGGTTTGGGGAACACTGAAGCTTTCTTT.

This chain links TRBV18 with TRBJ2-7; 8 positions agree with TRBD1. V shed 3 bases, J shed 3 bases, and the junction held 1 base outside the gene matches. The length of the CDR3 is 13 residues. CDR1 and CDR2 from the germline V gene are KGHSH and LQKENI. CDR3 in DNA: TGTGCCAGCTCACCGGACAGGGACTACGAGCAGTACTTC. Amino acids: CASSPDRDYEQYF.

This clone was seen once. The V gene is TRBV11-2, the J gene TRBJ1-2; the match to TRBD1 covers 10 bases. CDR1 and CDR2 (germline): SGHAT, FQNNGV. Germline trimming cut 7 bases from V and 4 bases from J; bases unmatched to any gene: 18. This CDR3 has 18 residues. CDR3 amino acids: CASTAGRGTGAGSYGYTF. DNA of the CDR3: TGTGCCAGCACCGCAGGTCGTGGGACAGGGGCGGGGAGCTATGGCTACACCTTC.

In nucleotides, the CDR3 is TGCGCCAGCAGCTCTGAGGGACTAGCGGGGGATAGCTCCTACAATGAGCAGTTCTTC. It specifies CASSSEGLAGDSSYNEQFF. The V and J genes are TRBV5-1 and TRBJ2-1; 14 bases line up with TRBD2. Germline V lookup: CDR1 SGHRS, CDR2 YFSETQ. The CDR3 runs 19 residues. V shed 3 bases, J shed 0 bases, and the junction held 8 bases outside the gene matches.

The V call is TRBV7-9, the J call TRBJ1-5; maybe TRBD1 (5 bases). CDR1 is SEHNR, CDR2 FQNEAQ, per germline (reference sequence). The CDR3 has 13 amino acids. V was cut by 6 bases and J by 4 bases, with 10 bases left in between. The CDR3, as DNA: TGTGCCAGCAGATCTGGGGGGAATCAGCCCCAGCATTTT. Amino acids: CASRSGGNQPQHF.

The count of this clone is one. The chain links TRBV28 to TRBJ1-6; the D gene is possibly TRBD1 (6 bases). V was pared by 5 bases and J by 9 bases, with 20 bases between. Germline CDR1 and CDR2: MDHEN and SYDVKM. This CDR3 comprises 16 residues. Here the CDR3 DNA reads TGTGCCAGCAGTGACCGCCCTCTGGGGGCGGGTTCACCCCTCCACTTT. The encoded protein is CASSDRPLGAGSPLHF.

This chain joins TRBV4-1 and TRBJ2-7; the D gene is possibly TRBD1 (6 bases). CDR1 and CDR2 (germline): MGHRA, YSYEKL. The ends were cut back, 1 base at V and 2 bases at J, with 18 bases in the middle. The CDR3 sequence is 17 residues long. The CDR3 region has the DNA TGCGCCAGCAGCCAAGTTTCAGGGGCGGAAAGAGCCTACGAGCAGTACTTC. Translated, it gives CASSQVSGAERAYEQYF.

The chain employs TRBV11-2 and TRBJ1-1, with a tentative D call TRBD1 (5 bases). Trimming took 4 bases from V and 10 from J, leaving 16 bases between them. The CDR3 has 13 residues. In germline, CDR1 is SGHAT, CDR2 FQNNGV. The CDR3 is CASSSPDKTGAFF. CDR3 bases: TGTGCCAGCAGCTCACCGGACAAAACGGGAGCTTTCTTT.

CDR3 in amino acids: CASGGRLYEQYF. The DNA of the CDR3 is TGTGCCAGCGGGGGCCGGCTCTACGAGCAGTACTTC. The chain recombines TRBV28 with TRBJ2-7; tentative D call: TRBD1 (6 bases). Between the trimmed V and J ends, which lost 8 bases and 3 bases, there was a span of 11 bases. The CDR3 runs to 12 residues. The germline CDR1 and CDR2 sequences are MDHEN and SYDVKM. Filled out from reference TRBV28 and TRBJ2-7, the complete variable domain reads DVKVTQSSRYLVKRTGEKVFLECVQDMDHENMFWYRQDPGLGLRLIYFSYDVKMKEKGDIPEGYSVSREKKERFSLILESASTNQTSMYLCASGGRLYEQYFGPGTRLTVT.

V and J are TRBV28 and TRBJ1-4; 8 bases line up with TRBD1. Trimming at V came to 5 bases and at J to 10 bases, leaving 9 bases not matched to a gene. The CDR3 sequence is 14 residues long. Germline CDR1 is MDHEN and CDR2 is SYDVKM. The CDR3: CASSPGTGMGKLFF. The CDR3, as DNA: TGTGCCAGCAGTCCGGGGACAGGTATGGGAAAACTGTTTTTT.

The gene calls are TRBV7-2 and TRBJ2-1; the D gene is possibly TRBD1 (5 bases). The germline V and J ends were trimmed by 1 base and 7 bases, with 5 bases remaining between them. The germline V gene encodes CDR1 SGHTA and CDR2 FQGNSA. This CDR3 comprises 12 residues. The CDR3 protein is CASSLDRNEQFF. DNA for the CDR3: TGTGCCAGCAGCTTAGACAGGAATGAGCAGTTCTTC. Together with reference TRBV7-2 and TRBJ2-1, the CDR3 gives the full variable domain: GAGVSQSPSNKVTEKGKDVELRCDPISGHTALYWYRQSLGQGLEFLIYFQGNSAPDKSGLPSDRFSAERTGGSVSTLTIQRTQQEDSAVYLCASSLDRNEQFFGPGTRLTVL.